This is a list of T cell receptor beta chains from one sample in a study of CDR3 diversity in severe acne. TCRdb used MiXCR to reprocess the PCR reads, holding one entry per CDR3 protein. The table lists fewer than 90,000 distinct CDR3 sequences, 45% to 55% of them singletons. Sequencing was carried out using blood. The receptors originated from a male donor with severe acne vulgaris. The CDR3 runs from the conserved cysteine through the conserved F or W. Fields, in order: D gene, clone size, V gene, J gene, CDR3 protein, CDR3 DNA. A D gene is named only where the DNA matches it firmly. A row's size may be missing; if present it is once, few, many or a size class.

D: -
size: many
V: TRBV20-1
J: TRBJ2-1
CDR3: CSARELDSGHIGEQFF
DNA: TGCAGTGCCAGAGAACTAGATTCGGGCCACATCGGTGAGCAGTTCTTC

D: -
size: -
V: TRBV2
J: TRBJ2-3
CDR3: CASSEDARGPLGTQYF
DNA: TGTGCCAGCAGTGAAGATGCGAGGGGCCCCCTAGGTACGCAGTATTTT

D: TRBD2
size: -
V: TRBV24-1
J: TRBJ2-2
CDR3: CATSTGLAGVGTGELFF
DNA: TGTGCCACCAGCACGGGACTAGCGGGCGTGGGGACCGGGGAGCTGTTTTTT

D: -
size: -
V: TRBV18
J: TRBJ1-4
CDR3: CASALATGPNEKLFF
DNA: TGTGCCAGCGCACTCGCTACAGGGCCTAATGAAAAACTGTTTTTT

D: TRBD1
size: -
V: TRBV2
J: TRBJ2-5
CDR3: CASSTGQETQYF
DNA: TGTGCCAGCTCGACAGGGCAAGAGACCCAGTACTTC

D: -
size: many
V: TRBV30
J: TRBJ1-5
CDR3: CAWSAGTPGNQPQHF
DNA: TGTGCCTGGAGTGCCGGGACCCCCGGCAATCAGCCCCAGCATTTT

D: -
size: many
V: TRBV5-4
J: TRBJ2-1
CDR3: CASAGGEGPGEQFF
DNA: TGTGCCAGCGCAGGGGGGGAGGGCCCAGGTGAGCAGTTCTTC

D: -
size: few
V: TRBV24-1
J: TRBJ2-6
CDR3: CATSPPHGSGANVLTF
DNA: TGTGCCACCAGTCCCCCTCATGGCTCTGGGGCCAACGTCCTGACTTTC

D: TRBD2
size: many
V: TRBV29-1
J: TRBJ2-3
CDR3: CSTRGGTRTDTQYF
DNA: TGCAGCACTCGGGGAGGGACCCGAACAGATACGCAGTATTTT

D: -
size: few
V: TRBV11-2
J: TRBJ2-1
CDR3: CASSSFFETTYNEQFF
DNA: TGTGCCAGCAGCTCGTTCTTTGAAACAACCTACAATGAGCAGTTCTTC

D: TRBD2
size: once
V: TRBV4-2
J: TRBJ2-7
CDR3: CASSQDKAGAGEQYF
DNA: TGTGCCAGCAGCCAAGATAAAGCGGGAGCTGGCGAGCAGTACTTC

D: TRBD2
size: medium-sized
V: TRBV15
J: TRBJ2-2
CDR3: CATSSEPAGGGTGELFF
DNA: TGTGCCACCAGCAGCGAACCAGCGGGAGGTGGTACCGGGGAGCTGTTTTTT

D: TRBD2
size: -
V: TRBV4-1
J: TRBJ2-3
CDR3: CASSRVEAGALTSTDTQYF
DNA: TGCGCCAGCAGCCGGGTGGAAGCGGGAGCCCTGACTAGCACAGATACGCAGTATTTT

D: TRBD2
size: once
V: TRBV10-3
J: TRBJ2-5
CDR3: CAISDLGTSGRGETQYF
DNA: TGTGCCATCAGTGATCTAGGGACTAGCGGGCGAGGGGAGACCCAGTACTTC

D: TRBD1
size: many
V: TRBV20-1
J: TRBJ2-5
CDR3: CSARARGTAQETQYF
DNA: TGCAGTGCTAGAGCCAGAGGGACAGCGCAAGAGACCCAGTACTTC

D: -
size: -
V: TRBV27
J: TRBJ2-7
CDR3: CASSSYGNEQYF
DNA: TGTGCCAGCAGTTCCTACGGGAACGAGCAGTACTTC

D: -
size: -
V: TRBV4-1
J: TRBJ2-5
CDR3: CASSQDRASREETQYF
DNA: TGCGCCAGCAGCCAAGATCGGGCTAGCAGGGAAGAGACCCAGTACTTC

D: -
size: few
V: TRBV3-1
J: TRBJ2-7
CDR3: CASSQWTYEQYF
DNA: TGTGCCAGCAGCCAATGGACCTACGAGCAGTACTTC

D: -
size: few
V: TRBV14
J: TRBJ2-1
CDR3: CASSQTASYNEQFF
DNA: TGTGCCAGCAGCCAGACAGCCTCCTACAATGAGCAGTTCTTC

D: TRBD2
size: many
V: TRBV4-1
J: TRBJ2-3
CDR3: CASSQEGGWASGDTDTQYF
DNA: TGCGCCAGCAGCCAAGAGGGGGGGTGGGCTAGCGGGGACACAGATACGCAGTATTTT

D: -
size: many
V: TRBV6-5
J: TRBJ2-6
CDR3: CASSGRKFSGANVLTF
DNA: TGTGCCAGCAGTGGACGGAAATTCTCTGGGGCCAACGTCCTGACTTTC

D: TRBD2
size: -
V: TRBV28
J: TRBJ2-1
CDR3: CASSSSSGSPANEQFF
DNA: TGTGCCAGCAGTTCATCTAGCGGGAGTCCGGCTAATGAGCAGTTCTTC

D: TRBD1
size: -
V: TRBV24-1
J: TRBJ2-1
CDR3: CATSDNRDRGNEQFF
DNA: TGTGCCACCAGTGACAACCGGGACAGGGGTAATGAGCAGTTCTTC

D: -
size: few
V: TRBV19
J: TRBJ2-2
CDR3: CASSIRLRTSNTGELFF
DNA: TGTGCCAGTAGTATACGTCTGCGGACTTCGAACACCGGGGAGCTGTTTTTT

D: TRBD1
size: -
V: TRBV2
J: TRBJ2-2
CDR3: CATRTGGRDTGELFF
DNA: TGTGCCACCCGAACAGGGGGTCGGGACACCGGGGAGCTGTTTTTT